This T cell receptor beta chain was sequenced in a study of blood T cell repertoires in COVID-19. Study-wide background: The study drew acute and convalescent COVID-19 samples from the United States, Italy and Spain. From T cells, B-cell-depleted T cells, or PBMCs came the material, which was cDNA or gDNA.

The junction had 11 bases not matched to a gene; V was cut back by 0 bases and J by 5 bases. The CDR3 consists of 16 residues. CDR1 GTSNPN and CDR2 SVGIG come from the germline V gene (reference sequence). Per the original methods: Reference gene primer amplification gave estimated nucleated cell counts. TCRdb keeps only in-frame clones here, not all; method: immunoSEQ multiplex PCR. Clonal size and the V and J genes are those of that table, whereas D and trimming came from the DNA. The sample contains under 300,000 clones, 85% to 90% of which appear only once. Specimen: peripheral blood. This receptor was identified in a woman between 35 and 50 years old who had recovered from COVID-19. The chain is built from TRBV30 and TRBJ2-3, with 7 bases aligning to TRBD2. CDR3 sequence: CAWSVGAGAGGDTQYF. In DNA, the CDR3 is TGTGCCTGGAGTGTCGGGGCGGGAGCCGGAGGAGATACGCAGTATTTT.